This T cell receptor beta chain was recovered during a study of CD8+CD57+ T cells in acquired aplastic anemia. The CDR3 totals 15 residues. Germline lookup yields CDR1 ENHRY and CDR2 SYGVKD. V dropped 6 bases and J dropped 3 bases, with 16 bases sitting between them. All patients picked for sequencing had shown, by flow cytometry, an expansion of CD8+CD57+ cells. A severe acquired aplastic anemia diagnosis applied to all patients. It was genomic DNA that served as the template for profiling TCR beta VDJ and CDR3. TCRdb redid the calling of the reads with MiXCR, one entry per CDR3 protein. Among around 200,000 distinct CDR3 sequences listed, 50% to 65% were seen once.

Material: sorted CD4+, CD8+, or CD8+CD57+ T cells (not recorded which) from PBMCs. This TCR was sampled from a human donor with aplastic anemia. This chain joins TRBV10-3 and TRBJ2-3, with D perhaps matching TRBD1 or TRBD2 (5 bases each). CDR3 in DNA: TGTGCCATCAGCGCGTCCGGGACCTATACAGATACGCAGTATTTT. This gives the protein CAISASGTYTDTQYF.